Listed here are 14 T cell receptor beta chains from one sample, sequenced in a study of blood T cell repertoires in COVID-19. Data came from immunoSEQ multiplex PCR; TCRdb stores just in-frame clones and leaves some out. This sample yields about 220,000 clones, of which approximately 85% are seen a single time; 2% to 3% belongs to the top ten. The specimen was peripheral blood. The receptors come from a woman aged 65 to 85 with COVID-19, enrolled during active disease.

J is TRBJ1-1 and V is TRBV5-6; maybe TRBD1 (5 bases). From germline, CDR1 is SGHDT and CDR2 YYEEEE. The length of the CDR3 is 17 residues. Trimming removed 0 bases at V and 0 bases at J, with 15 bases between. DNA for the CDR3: TGTGCCAGCAGCTTGGCCTTAACAAGGGGAATGAACACTGAAGCTTTCTTT. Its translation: CASSLALTRGMNTEAFF.

CDR3 protein: CASSRGTFDETQYF. The CDR3 DNA follows: TGTGCCAGCAGTCGCGGGACTTTTGACGAGACCCAGTACTTC. The chain carries TRBV7-9 and TRBJ2-5; D possibly corresponds to TRBD2 (6 bases). Trimming took 6 bases from V and 5 from J, leaving 16 bases between them. The CDR3 is 14 amino acids. Germline V gives CDR1 SEHNR, CDR2 FQNEAQ (reference sequence).

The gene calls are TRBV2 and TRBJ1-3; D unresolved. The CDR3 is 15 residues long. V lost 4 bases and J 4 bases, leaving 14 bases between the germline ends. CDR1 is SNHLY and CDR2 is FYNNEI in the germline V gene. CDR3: CASSVEREIGNTIYF. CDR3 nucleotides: TGTGCCAGCAGTGTGGAGAGAGAGATAGGAAACACCATATATTTT. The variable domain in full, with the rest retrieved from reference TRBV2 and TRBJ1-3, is EPEVTQTPSHQVTQMGQEVILRCVPISNHLYFYWYRQILGQKVEFLVSFYNNEISEKSEIFDDQFSVERPDGSNFTLKIRSTKLEDSAMYFCASSVEREIGNTIYFGEGSWLTVV.

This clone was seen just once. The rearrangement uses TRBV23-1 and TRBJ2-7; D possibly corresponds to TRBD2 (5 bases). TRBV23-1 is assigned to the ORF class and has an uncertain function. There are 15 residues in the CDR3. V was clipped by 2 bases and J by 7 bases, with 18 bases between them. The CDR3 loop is CASSQVPGRWREQYF. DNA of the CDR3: TGCGCCAGCAGTCAAGTCCCGGGTCGCTGGAGGGAGCAGTACTTC.

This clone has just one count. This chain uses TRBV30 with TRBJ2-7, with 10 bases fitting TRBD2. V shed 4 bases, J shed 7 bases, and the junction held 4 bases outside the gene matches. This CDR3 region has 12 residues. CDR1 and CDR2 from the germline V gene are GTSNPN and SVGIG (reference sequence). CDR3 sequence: CAWTSGSDEQYF. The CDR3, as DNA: TGTGCCTGGACTAGCGGGAGCGATGAGCAGTACTTC.

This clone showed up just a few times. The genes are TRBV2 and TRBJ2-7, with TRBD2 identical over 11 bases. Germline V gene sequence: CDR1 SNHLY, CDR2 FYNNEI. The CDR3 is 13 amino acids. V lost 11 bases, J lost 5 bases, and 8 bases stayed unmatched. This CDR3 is CAGTSGWGDEQYF. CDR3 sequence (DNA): TGTGCCGGGACTAGCGGCTGGGGCGACGAGCAGTACTTC.

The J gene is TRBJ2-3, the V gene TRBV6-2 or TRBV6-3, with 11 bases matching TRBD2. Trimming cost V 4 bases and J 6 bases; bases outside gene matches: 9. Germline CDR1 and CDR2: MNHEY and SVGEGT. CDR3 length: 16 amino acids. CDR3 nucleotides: TGTGCCAGCAGTTCCCAAAAGACTAGCGGGGCCGATACGCAGTATTTT. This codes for CASSSQKTSGADTQYF.

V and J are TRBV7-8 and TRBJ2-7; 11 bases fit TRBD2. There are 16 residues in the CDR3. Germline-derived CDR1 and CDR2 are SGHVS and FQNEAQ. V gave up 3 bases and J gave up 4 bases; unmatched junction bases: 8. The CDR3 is CASSFETSGRGYEQYF. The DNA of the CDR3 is TGTGCCAGCAGCTTTGAAACTAGCGGGAGAGGTTACGAGCAGTACTTC.

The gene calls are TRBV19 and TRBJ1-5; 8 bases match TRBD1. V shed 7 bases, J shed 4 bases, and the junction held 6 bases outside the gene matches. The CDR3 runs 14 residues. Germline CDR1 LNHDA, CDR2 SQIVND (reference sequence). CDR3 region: CASKLQGVNQPQHF. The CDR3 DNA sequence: TGTGCCAGTAAACTACAGGGGGTTAATCAGCCCCAGCATTTT. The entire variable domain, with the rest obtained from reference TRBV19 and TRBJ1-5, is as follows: DGGITQSPKYLFRKEGQNVTLSCEQNLNHDAMYWYRQDPGQGLRLIYYSQIVNDFQKGDIAEGYSVSREKKESFPLTVTSAQKNPTAFYLCASKLQGVNQPQHFGDGTRLSIL.

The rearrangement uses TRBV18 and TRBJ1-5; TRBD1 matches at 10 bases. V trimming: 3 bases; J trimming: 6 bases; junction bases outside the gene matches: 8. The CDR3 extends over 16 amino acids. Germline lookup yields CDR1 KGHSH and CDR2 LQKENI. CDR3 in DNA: TGTGCCAGCTCACCGCCGGGACAGGGGTCCCCTCAGCCCCAGCATTTT. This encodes CASSPPGQGSPQPQHF.

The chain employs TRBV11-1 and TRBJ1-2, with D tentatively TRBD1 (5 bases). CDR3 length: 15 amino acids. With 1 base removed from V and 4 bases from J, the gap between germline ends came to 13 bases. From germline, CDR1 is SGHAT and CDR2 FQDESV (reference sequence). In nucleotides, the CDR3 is TGTGCCAGCAGCTTAGGGACAAGTCCCCCCTATGGCTACACCTTC. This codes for CASSLGTSPPYGYTF.

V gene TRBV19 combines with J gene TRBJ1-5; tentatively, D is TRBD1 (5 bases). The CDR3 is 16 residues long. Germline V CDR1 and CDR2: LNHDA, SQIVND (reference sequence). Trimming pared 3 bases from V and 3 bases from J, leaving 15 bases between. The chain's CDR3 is CASSIGRQLNNQPQHF. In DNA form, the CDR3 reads TGTGCCAGTAGTATCGGTCGACAGCTAAACAATCAGCCCCAGCATTTT.

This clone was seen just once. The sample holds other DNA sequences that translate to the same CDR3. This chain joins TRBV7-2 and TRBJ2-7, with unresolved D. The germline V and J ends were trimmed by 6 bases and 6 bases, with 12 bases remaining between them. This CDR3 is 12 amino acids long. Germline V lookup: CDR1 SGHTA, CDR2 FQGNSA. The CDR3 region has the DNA TGTGCCAGCAGTTATGATCAGTTCGAGCAGTACTTC. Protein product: CASSYDQFEQYF.

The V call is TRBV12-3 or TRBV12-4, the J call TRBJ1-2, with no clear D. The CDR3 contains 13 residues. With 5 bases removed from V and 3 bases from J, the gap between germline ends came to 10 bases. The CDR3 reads CASSPGPDYGYTF. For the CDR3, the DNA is TGTGCCAGCAGTCCAGGCCCGGACTATGGCTACACCTTC.